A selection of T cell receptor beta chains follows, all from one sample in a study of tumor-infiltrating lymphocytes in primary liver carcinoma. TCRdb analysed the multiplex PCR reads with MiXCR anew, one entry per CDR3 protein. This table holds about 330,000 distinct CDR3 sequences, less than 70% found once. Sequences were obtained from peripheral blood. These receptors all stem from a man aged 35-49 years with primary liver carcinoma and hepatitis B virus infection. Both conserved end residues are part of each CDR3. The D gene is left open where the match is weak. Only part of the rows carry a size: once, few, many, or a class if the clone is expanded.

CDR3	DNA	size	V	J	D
CASSHATVSHTDTQYF	TGTGCCAGCAGCCACGCGACCGTGAGTCACACAGATACGCAGTATTTT	-	TRBV14	TRBJ2-3	-
CGSSLMRGVAETQYF	TGTGGCAGCAGCTTGATGAGAGGGGTAGCGGAGACCCAGTACTTC	-	TRBV11-2	TRBJ2-5	-
CASRQGSPYEQYF	TGTGCCAGCAGGCAGGGGAGCCCCTACGAGCAGTACTTC	many	TRBV6-5	TRBJ2-7	-
CASSLGHVVGGLNEQYF	TGTGCCAGCAGCTTAGGCCACGTAGTGGGAGGTCTCAACGAACAGTACTTC	-	TRBV11-2	TRBJ2-7	-
CASRNPRDREFNEQFF	TGTGCCAGCAGAAACCCGCGGGACAGGGAATTCAATGAGCAGTTCTTC	many	TRBV5-6	TRBJ2-1	TRBD1
CASSLFRGSTEAFF	TGCGCCAGCAGCTTGTTCAGGGGAAGCACTGAAGCTTTCTTT	-	TRBV5-1	TRBJ1-1	-
CASSRQGSSGSVFYEQFF	TGTGCCAGCAGCCGACAGGGTTCTAGCGGGAGCGTTTTCTATGAGCAGTTCTTC	-	TRBV12-3/TRBV12-4	TRBJ2-1	TRBD2
CASSLGAGTVYEQCF	TGTGCCAGCAGCTTAGGCGCGGGCACAGTCTACGAGCAGTGCTTC	-	TRBV11-2	TRBJ2-7	-
CAAEYNSPLHF	TGTGCGGCTGAATATAATTCACCCCTCCACTTT	-	TRBV30	TRBJ1-6	-
CPSSVRTGGPAEAFF	TGCCCCAGCAGCGTCAGGACAGGGGGTCCGGCTGAAGCTTTCTTT	-	TRBV11-2	TRBJ1-1	TRBD1
CSSSLGRGDTDTQYF	TGCTCCAGCAGCTTGGGACGGGGTGACACAGATACGCAGTATTTT	-	TRBV5-1	TRBJ2-3	-
CASSLDTGELFF	TGTGCCAGCAGCTTGGACACCGGGGAGCTGTTTTTT	many	TRBV11-3	TRBJ2-2	-
CNVSPGRYGQFF	TGCAACGTTTCCCCGGGCAGGTACGGGCAGTTCTTC	-	TRBV29-1	TRBJ2-1	-
CASSPIARHNYGYTF	TGCGCCAGCAGCCCCATAGCAAGGCACAACTATGGCTACACCTTC	many	TRBV4-1	TRBJ1-2	-
CASSSTSDPGNTIYF	TGTGCCAGCAGCTCCACCAGTGACCCTGGAAACACCATATATTTT	-	TRBV5-5	TRBJ1-3	-
CVSSSTEAGYIF	TGTGTCAGCAGTTCGACAGAGGCTGGCTACATCTTC	-	TRBV12-3/TRBV12-4	TRBJ1-2	-
CTSSLGVRGGYTF	TGTACCAGCAGCTTAGGAGTGCGTGGTGGCTACACCTTC	-	TRBV11-2	TRBJ1-2	-
CASSPGQGGTKNIQYF	TGTGCCAGCAGCCCGGGACAGGGGGGAACCAAAAACATTCAGTACTTC	many	TRBV11-2	TRBJ2-4	TRBD1
CASRSDRATDEQYF	TGTGCCAGCAGGAGTGACAGGGCCACGGACGAGCAGTACTTC	many	TRBV6-1	TRBJ2-7	TRBD1
CVSTRVRNTEAFF	TGTGTCAGCACTAGGGTTCGGAACACTGAAGCTTTCTTT	-	TRBV11-2	TRBJ1-1	-
CASSPIIQVQETQYF	TGTGCCAGCAGTCCAATTATTCAGGTCCAAGAGACCCAGTACTTC	-	TRBV28	TRBJ2-5	-
CASSLTGGSETQYF	TGCGCCAGCAGCTTGACAGGGGGCAGCGAGACCCAGTACTTC	-	TRBV5-1	TRBJ2-5	TRBD1
CASSPGTGLNQPQHF	TGTGCCAGCAGCCCCGGGACAGGGCTCAATCAGCCCCAGCATTTT	many	TRBV6-5	TRBJ1-5	TRBD1
CASSRFRLYEQYF	TGTGCCAGCAGCCGCTTCCGCCTATACGAGCAGTACTTC	many	TRBV6-5	TRBJ2-7	-
CASSPGTSGYEQYF	TGTGCCAGCAGCCCCGGGACATCAGGTTACGAGCAGTACTTC	-	TRBV11-2	TRBJ2-7	-
CASIGDRGLGETQYF	TGTGCCAGCATCGGGGACAGGGGGCTTGGAGAGACCCAGTACTTC	many	TRBV28	TRBJ2-5	TRBD1
CASRDSDTYEQYF	TGTGCCAGCCGGGACAGTGATACCTACGAGCAGTACTTC	-	TRBV6-1	TRBJ2-7	TRBD1
CSVISKQYNEQFF	TGCAGCGTCATATCTAAGCAGTACAATGAGCAGTTCTTC	many	TRBV29-1	TRBJ2-1	-
CASTLVFGTSYEQYF	TGTGCCAGCACCTTAGTTTTCGGTACATCCTACGAGCAGTACTTC	-	TRBV11-2	TRBJ2-7	-